The 20 T cell receptor beta chains in this list originate from one sample, sequenced in a study of T-cell memory formation after mild COVID-19. Each CDR3 protein is one row after TCRdb ran MiXCR on the 5' RACE reads. The table lists approximately 570,000 distinct CDR3 sequences, roughly 18% of them singletons. The sequenced sample consisted of PBMCs or a T cell subset sorted from them (not recorded which). The origin of the receptors is an adult woman who had mild COVID-19 (a few samples of this study predate the infection). Cell type and time point are not known.

This clonotype was counted a few times. V usage is TRBV7-9 and J usage is TRBJ1-1, with 8 bases lining up with TRBD1. The V segment lost 8 bases and the J segment 1 base; nucleotides outside the gene matches: 6. The CDR3 has 14 amino acids. In germline, CDR1 is SEHNR, CDR2 FQNEAQ (reference sequence). As DNA, the CDR3 is TGTGCCAGCGCCGCAGGGGGCTCGAACACTGAAGCTTTCTTT. Translated, it gives CASAAGGSNTEAFF.

The chain is built from TRBV3-1 and TRBJ2-1, with 7 bases aligning to TRBD2. With V trimmed by 4 bases and J by 0 bases, 9 bases remained unmatched. The CDR3 has 17 amino acids. Germline V lookup: CDR1 LGHDT, CDR2 YNNKEL (reference sequence). The CDR3, as DNA: TGTGCCAGCAGCCCCGCGGGACTAAGGGGCTCCTACAATGAGCAGTTCTTC. Translation gives CASSPAGLRGSYNEQFF.

The rearrangement joins TRBV10-3 to TRBJ1-6; 7 bases align to TRBD1. Germline values: CDR1 ENHRY, CDR2 SYGVKD. The CDR3 sequence is 15 residues long. J gave up 9 bases and V 6 bases, and 11 bases lay outside the gene matches. The CDR3 loop reads CAIRPNTGEGSPLHF. CDR3 DNA: TGTGCCATCAGACCAAATACAGGGGAAGGTTCACCCCTCCACTTT.

The table lists this clonotype with a few counts. The chain links TRBV20-1 to TRBJ2-3; 10 positions agree with TRBD2. CDR3 length equals 15 residues. Germline trimming cut 4 bases from V and 1 base from J; bases unmatched to any gene: 5. Germline CDR1 DFQATT, CDR2 SNEGSKA (reference sequence). CDR3 sequence (DNA): TGCAGTGCTACCCGGACTAGCGGACGCACAGATACGCAGTATTTT. It codes for CSATRTSGRTDTQYF.

This clonotype came up many times. The J gene is TRBJ1-2, the V gene TRBV10-3; the match to TRBD1 covers 7 bases. V trimming: 6 bases; J trimming: 6 bases; junction bases outside the gene matches: 7. Germline V lookup: CDR1 ENHRY, CDR2 SYGVKD. The CDR3 contains 13 residues. The CDR3 protein is CAISGLTGHGYTF. CDR3 coding DNA: TGTGCCATCAGCGGCCTGACAGGGCATGGCTACACCTTC.

This clonotype was counted between two and nine times. The chain links TRBV7-6 to TRBJ2-6; no definite D call. This CDR3 has 18 amino acids. V was clipped by 2 bases and J by 0 bases, with 14 bases between them. Germline CDR1 SGHVS, CDR2 FNYEAQ. In nucleotides, the CDR3 is TGTGCCAGCAGCTTAATCGGCGTGGGGAACTCTGGGGCCAACGTCCTGACTTTC. Translating it yields CASSLIGVGNSGANVLTF.

The chain couples TRBV6-6 to TRBJ1-2; tentative D call: TRBD1 (5 bases). The CDR3 extends over 11 amino acids. Germline CDR1 is MNHNY and CDR2 is SVGAGI (reference sequence). V lost 8 bases and J 7 bases, leaving 11 bases between the germline ends. The CDR3 coding sequence is TGTGCCAGCTTAGCAGGGTTTGGCTACACCTTC. Translated: CASLAGFGYTF.

This chain links TRBV15 with TRBJ2-1; D is unclear. V lost 4 bases, J lost 9 bases, and 13 bases lay in between. The CDR3 is 13 residues long. Germline values: CDR1 LNHNV, CDR2 YYDKDF (reference sequence). The CDR3 nucleotides read TGTGCCACCAGCACCGTGATCGCTGGTGAGCAGTTCTTC. It specifies CATSTVIAGEQFF. Full variable domain (outside the CDR3, taken from reference TRBV15 and TRBJ2-1): DAMVIQNPRYQVTQFGKPVTLSCSQTLNHNVMYWYQQKSSQAPKLLFHYYDKDFNNEADTPDNFQSRRPNTSFCFLDIRSPGLGDTAMYLCATSTVIAGEQFFGPGTRLTVL.

The chain is built from TRBV12-3 or TRBV12-4 and TRBJ1-2; D is ambiguous. V lost 3 bases and J lost 0, with 14 bases in between. The CDR3 is 16 amino acids. This chain's CDR3 is CASSFLRAPPNYGYTF. The CDR3 bases are TGTGCCAGCAGTTTCTTGAGGGCCCCTCCTAACTATGGCTACACCTTC.

The table lists this clonotype with a few counts. The CDR3 protein is CASSYPRDPEAGELFF. As DNA, the CDR3 is TGTGCCAGCAGTTACCCTCGGGACCCGGAAGCCGGGGAGCTGTTTTTT. The rearrangement uses TRBV6-2 or TRBV6-3 and TRBJ2-2; D may match TRBD1 or TRBD2 (5 bases each). The CDR3 consists of 16 residues. V was shortened by 2 bases and J by 6 bases, with 16 bases between the two germline ends. CDR1 is MNHEY and CDR2 is SVGEGT in the germline V gene.

This clonotype occurred many times. This chain joins TRBV12-3 or TRBV12-4 and TRBJ2-7; D possibly uses TRBD1 or TRBD2 (6 bases each). This CDR3 has 15 amino acids. The germline V and J ends were trimmed by 2 bases and 3 bases, with 14 bases remaining between them. The CDR3 nucleotides are TGTGCCAGCAGTTTAAAGGGGGGCCCTGTCTACGAGCAGTACTTC. It is translated as CASSLKGGPVYEQYF.

This rearrangement joins TRBV4-1 to TRBJ2-3, with D tentatively TRBD2 (7 bases). Per the germline V gene, CDR1 is MGHRA and CDR2 is YSYEKL. Trimming stripped 1 base from V and 2 bases from J, with 25 bases between. The CDR3 consists of 20 residues. This CDR3 is CASSQVDAGASGPYTDTQYF. The DNA for the CDR3 is TGCGCCAGCAGCCAAGTAGACGCGGGGGCTAGCGGTCCTTACACAGATACGCAGTATTTT.

The chain couples TRBV20-1 to TRBJ2-5, with D perhaps given as TRBD1 or TRBD2 (6 bases each). From germline, CDR1 is DFQATT and CDR2 SNEGSKA (reference sequence). V was clipped by 4 bases and J by 9 bases, with 21 bases between them. CDR3 size: 14 residues. The chain's CDR3 is CSATTGTGATAQYF. The DNA of the CDR3 is TGCAGTGCTACCACTGGCACGGGGGCCACGGCCCAGTACTTC.

This clonotype has more than one count but fewer than ten. V usage is TRBV29-1 and J usage is TRBJ2-7; 12 nucleotides match TRBD2. CDR3 length equals 14 residues. Looked up from germline, CDR1 is SQVTM and CDR2 is ANQGSEA. Unmatched junction bases numbered 3, after V lost 3 bases and J lost 3 bases. The chain's CDR3 is CSVETSGSSYEQYF. As DNA, the CDR3 is TGCAGCGTTGAGACTAGCGGGAGTAGCTACGAGCAGTACTTC.

The genes are TRBV27 and TRBJ2-7, with TRBD2 matching over 15 bases. Germline lookup yields CDR1 MNHEY and CDR2 SMNVEV (reference sequence). The CDR3 is made up of 14 amino acids. V lost 6 bases to trimming and J lost 9 bases; unmatched junction nucleotides: 6. CDR3 in DNA: TGTGCCAGCAGCGGGACTAGCGGGAGGTTTGCGCAGTACTTC. Protein: CASSGTSGRFAQYF.

This clonotype was seen repeatedly, ten times or more. The chain recombines TRBV7-9 with TRBJ2-1; 7 bases fit TRBD1. Germline V gene data show CDR1 as SEHNR and CDR2 as FQNEAQ (reference sequence). With V trimmed by 1 base and J by 5 bases, 5 bases remained unmatched. This CDR3 contains 15 residues. The CDR3 loop reads CASSLGRGNHNEQFF. The CDR3 region has the DNA TGTGCCAGCAGCTTAGGCAGGGGGAACCACAATGAGCAGTTCTTC.

This clonotype was observed a handful of times. The chain recombines TRBV21-1 with TRBJ2-1; TRBD2 reflects the table's D call only, with no check against the DNA. TRBV21-1 is reported as a pseudogene. There are 14 residues in the CDR3. CDR3 loop: CASSEGLACNEQFF. The CDR3 nucleotides are TGTGCCAGCAGCGAAGGACTAGCTTGCAATGAGCAGTTCTTC.

The CDR3 reads CASSLVSGLLTNTEAFF. The CDR3 nucleotides are TGTGCCAGCAGCTTAGTTTCGGGCCTACTAACGAACACTGAAGCTTTCTTT. The V gene is TRBV7-2, the J gene TRBJ1-1; D is uncertain. The CDR3 is 17 amino acids. V was trimmed by 1 base and J by 1 base, leaving 16 bases between them. Germline assignment: CDR1 SGHTA and CDR2 FQGNSA.

J is TRBJ1-2 and V is TRBV14; D is ambiguous. In germline, CDR1 is SGHDN, CDR2 FVKESK. The CDR3 has 16 residues. V was clipped by 1 base and J by 1 base, with 13 bases between them. Written as DNA, the CDR3 is TGTGCCAGCAGCCAAGCAGGAGGCCAGTTTAACTATGGCTACACCTTC. Translated: CASSQAGGQFNYGYTF.

The V call is TRBV5-1, the J call TRBJ2-7; TRBD2 aligns across 14 bases. The ends lost 4 bases at V and 0 bases at J; junction bases unmatched: 9. The CDR3 extends over 18 amino acids. Germline values: CDR1 SGHRS, CDR2 YFSETQ. In DNA, the CDR3 is TGCGCCAGCAGCCCCTCGACTAGCGGGGGGGCCGTCTCCTACGAGCAGTACTTC. This translates into CASSPSTSGGAVSYEQYF.